The TCR beta chain under discussion was sequenced for a study of human T cells and chemical hapten exposure. Study-level findings and limits: As patch test score rose, PT1 expanded TCR counts tended to rise as well.

The CDR3 has 15 amino acids. The germline V gene encodes CDR1 SNHLY and CDR2 FYNNEI. With 8 bases clipped from V and 0 bases from J, the junction kept 5 bases outside the gene matches. This clonotype was picked up many times. The target antigen is unknown. TCRdb recomputed calls from the RACE reads with MiXCR, one row per CDR3 protein. This sample has over 300,000 distinct CDR3 sequences; roughly 5% occur once, and the top ten carry roughly 2.6%. Time point defined: pre-sensitization, week 0. Treatment in this sample: therapeutic diphenylcyclopropenone sensitization with weekly scalp DPC. Donors, patients with alopecia ranging from 18 to 70 years old and judged suitable for DPC, provided samples.

The rearrangement links TRBV2 to TRBJ2-2; 8 bases are a match to TRBD1. The sequencing here drew on whole blood, taken in connection with sensitization to the hapten diphenylcyclopropenone (DPC). This receptor was obtained from a woman in her fifties or sixties with alopecia areata. Some clones in this sample may be carry-over from other donors' samples. The DNA for the CDR3 is TGTGCCAGCTCCCAGGGGGCGGCGAACACCGGGGAGCTGTTTTTT. As protein: CASSQGAANTGELFF.